Below, 21 T cell receptor beta chains from the same sample are listed, as sequenced in a study of shared clonotypes between healthy human individuals. Some clones are missing from TCRdb's copy, which holds only in-frame ones; the method was immunoSEQ multiplex PCR. The table includes about 490,000 clones, 76% detected once. The material sequenced was PBMCs. The receptors stem from a woman aged 40 to 50 in good health. Some clones in this sample may be carry-over from other donors' samples.

Of note for this clone: This may be a read error: a much more frequent sequence differs by one nucleotide. No DNA is shown, since the ends of the CDR3 on it are uncertain; the CDR3 is the one TCRdb lists. The chain employs TRBV9 and TRBJ1-1. Germline CDR1 reads SGDLS; CDR2 reads YYNGEE. The length of the CDR3 is 13 amino acids, counting both ends. The CDR3 reads CASSVGVGSEASF.

The rearrangement joins TRBV2 to TRBJ1-5; D call uncertain. Trimming stripped 5 bases from V and 6 bases from J, with 20 bases between. This CDR3 is 16 amino acids long. CDR1 is SNHLY and CDR2 is FYNNEI in the germline V gene. The DNA for the CDR3 is TGTGCCAGCAGTTCCGGGGTAGCAGCCGGGGTTCAGCCCCAGCATTTT. Amino acid sequence: CASSSGVAAGVQPQHF. Drawing the rest from reference TRBV2 and TRBJ1-5, the complete variable domain is EPEVTQTPSHQVTQMGQEVILRCVPISNHLYFYWYRQILGQKVEFLVSFYNNEISEKSEIFDDQFSVERPDGSNFTLKIRSTKLEDSAMYFCASSSGVAAGVQPQHFGDGTRLSIL.

This clone has a single count. J is TRBJ1-2 and V is TRBV4-3; 7 bases line up with TRBD1. Germline CDR1 and CDR2: LGHNA and YSLEER. CDR3 length: 18 residues. V was clipped by 0 bases and J by 5 bases; unmatched bases: 15. The chain's CDR3 is CASSQDLTSRGRGYGYTF. For the CDR3, the DNA is TGCGCCAGCAGCCAAGATCTAACTAGTAGGGGGCGAGGGTATGGCTACACCTTC.

The V gene is TRBV18, the J gene TRBJ2-3; D possibly corresponds to TRBD1 (6 bases). This CDR3 has 17 amino acids. Trimming took off 3 bases at V and 0 bases at J, with 16 bases between the two ends. Germline V gene lookup returns CDR1 KGHSH and CDR2 LQKENI. The CDR3 loop reads CASSPLRGATSTDTQYF. The DNA for the CDR3 is TGTGCCAGCTCACCGCTCAGGGGCGCTACTAGCACAGATACGCAGTATTTT.

This clone showed up just a few times. The rearrangement joins TRBV6-1 to TRBJ2-7; 8 nucleotides agree with TRBD1. The CDR3 is 15 amino acids. The germline V gene has CDR1 MNHNS and CDR2 SASEGT. After removal of 2 bases from V and 3 bases from J, the junction contained 6 bases not matched to a gene. The CDR3 DNA is TGTGCCAGCAGTGAACCCGGGACAGGCCGCTACGAGCAGTACTTC. The encoded protein is CASSEPGTGRYEQYF.

The CDR3 is CASSLLVGGPYEQYF. The CDR3 DNA reads as TGTGCCAGCAGCCTCCTCGTGGGGGGGCCCTACGAGCAGTACTTC. This chain joins TRBV14 and TRBJ2-7; a weak D match, TRBD2 (7 bases). Trimming removed 4 bases from V and 2 bases from J, with 15 bases in between. Germline values: CDR1 SGHDN, CDR2 FVKESK. CDR3 length: 15 residues.

V gene TRBV5-1 combines with J gene TRBJ2-1, with 7 bases fitting TRBD2. Looked up from germline, CDR1 is SGHRS and CDR2 is YFSETQ. CDR3 length: 15 amino acids. V lost 0 bases, J lost 9 bases, and 9 bases stayed unmatched. CDR3 sequence reads: CASSLGGGPGTEQFF. The CDR3 DNA follows: TGCGCCAGCAGCTTGGGGGGAGGGCCTGGGACTGAGCAGTTCTTC.

Comment on this clone: A much bigger clone sits one base away, suggesting this may be a read error. This sample also contains other DNA sequences that code for the same CDR3. CDR3 DNA: TGTGCCAGCAGTTTAGGGACAGCCCTAGCGTCAGTGTTTTTT. It yields the protein CASSLGTALASVFF. The chain has TRBV28 and TRBJ2-2, with a weak D call TRBD1 (7 bases). The CDR3 sequence is 14 residues long. Deletions cut 2 bases from V and 15 bases from J, with 19 bases between. Germline CDR1 reads MDHEN; CDR2 reads SYDVKM. Combining the CDR3 with reference TRBV28 and TRBJ2-2 gives the whole variable domain DVKVTQSSRYLVKRTGEKVFLECVQDMDHENMFWYRQDPGLGLRLIYFSYDVKMKEKGDIPEGYSVSREKKERFSLILESASTNQTSMYLCASSLGTALASVFFGEGSRLTVL.

This clone was seen a handful of times. V is TRBV11-1 and J is TRBJ1-1; no firm D call. V was clipped by 2 bases and J by 2 bases, with 6 bases between them. The V gene's germline CDR1 is SGHAT and CDR2 FQDESV (reference sequence). The CDR3 is 13 amino acids. Written as DNA, the CDR3 is TGTGCCAGCAGCTTACTTAGAAACACTGAAGCTTTCTTT. Protein: CASSLLRNTEAFF.

This clone was seen more than once but under ten times. The V call is TRBV9, the J call TRBJ1-3; TRBD1 agrees at 7 bases. V lost 0 bases and J lost 0; bases outside the gene matches: 12. The CDR3 extends over 19 amino acids. CDR1 SGDLS and CDR2 YYNGEE come from the germline V gene. The CDR3 spells CASSVELRVQGDSGNTIYF. CDR3 coding DNA: TGTGCCAGCAGCGTAGAATTGCGGGTGCAGGGGGACTCTGGAAACACCATATATTTT.

The chain combines TRBV7-3 with TRBJ2-3, with TRBD2 as a possible D gene (6 bases). V was pared by 4 bases and J by 4 bases, with 12 bases between. The CDR3 length is 14 residues. Germline CDR1 reads SGHTA; CDR2 reads FQGTGA. The CDR3 loop reads CASSSAPSADTQYF. The CDR3 coding sequence is TGTGCCAGCAGCTCCGCTCCTAGCGCAGATACGCAGTATTTT. The variable domain in full, completed from reference TRBV7-3 and TRBJ2-3, reads GAGVSQTPSNKVTEKGKYVELRCDPISGHTALYWYRQSLGQGPEFLIYFQGTGAADDSGLPNDRFFAVRPEGSVSTLKIQRTERGDSAVYLCASSSAPSADTQYFGPGTRLTVL.

The genes are TRBV6-1 and TRBJ2-1; 13 bases fit TRBD2. Germline V gene lookup returns CDR1 MNHNS and CDR2 SASEGT. V was clipped by 4 bases and J by 10 bases; unmatched bases: 4. The CDR3 contains 14 residues. The CDR3 here is CASSGLGLAGEQFF. In DNA form, the CDR3 reads TGTGCCAGCAGTGGGCTGGGACTAGCGGGGGAGCAGTTCTTC.

The genes are TRBV18 and TRBJ2-1; D call uncertain. Germline-derived CDR1 and CDR2 are KGHSH and LQKENI. This CDR3 region has 16 residues. Between the trimmed V and J ends, which lost 3 bases and 0 bases, there was a span of 12 bases. CDR3 coding DNA: TGTGCCAGCTCACCCCAAACCCCAAGCTCCTACAATGAGCAGTTCTTC. Translation: CASSPQTPSSYNEQFF.

The chain combines TRBV15 with TRBJ2-7; 7 nucleotides match TRBD1. This CDR3 spans 15 amino acids. V was pared by 4 bases and J by 5 bases, with 11 bases of the junction left unmatched. Germline V gene sequence: CDR1 LNHNV, CDR2 YYDKDF (reference sequence). The CDR3 here is CATSTDRDPGNEQYF. The CDR3 DNA reads TGTGCCACCAGCACCGACAGGGACCCAGGCAACGAGCAGTACTTC.

This clone was found a few times. A read error may be the cause here, since a much bigger clone is one base away. This chain links TRBV2 with TRBJ1-1; D is undetermined. CDR1 is SNHLY and CDR2 is FYNNEI in the germline V gene. This CDR3 comprises 14 residues. V was pared by 4 bases and J by 1 base, with 10 bases between. Here the CDR3 DNA reads TGTGCCAGCAGTGTGTCCGGGGAGAACACTGAAGCTTTCTTT. This codes for CASSVSGENTEAFF.

The chain has TRBV11-3 and TRBJ2-1; 8 bases line up with TRBD1. The CDR3 runs 15 residues. Losses at the gene ends were 0 bases for V and 8 bases for J; bases not matched to a gene: 6. CDR1 is SGHNT, CDR2 YENEEA, per germline. The CDR3 is CASSLEYQGADEQFF. The CDR3 DNA follows: TGTGCCAGCAGCTTAGAGTATCAGGGGGCTGATGAGCAGTTCTTC.

The genes are TRBV13 and TRBJ1-2, with TRBD1 as a possible D gene (6 bases). Trimming pared 0 bases from V and 5 bases from J, leaving 10 bases between. Germline-derived CDR1 and CDR2 are PRHDT and FYEKMQ (reference sequence). The CDR3 runs 14 residues. The CDR3 region is CASSLGDRGYGYTF. DNA for the CDR3: TGTGCCAGCAGCTTAGGCGATAGGGGGTATGGCTACACCTTC.

The chain uses TRBV29-1 and TRBJ1-2; the D gene is possibly TRBD1 (5 bases). V was cut by 6 bases and J by 2 bases, with 19 bases left in between. Germline CDR1 SQVTM, CDR2 ANQGSEA. The CDR3 length is 15 residues. CDR3 protein: CSVRDVLDPNYGYTF. CDR3 nucleotides: TGCAGCGTCAGGGATGTTCTAGATCCCAACTATGGCTACACCTTC.

This chain connects TRBV21-1 to TRBJ1-1. TRBV21-1 is classified as a pseudogene. The CDR3 totals 10 residues. For the CDR3, the DNA is TGTGCCAGGAGGGACACTGAAGCTTTCTTT. Its translation is CARRDTEAFF.

The chain joins TRBV5-1 to TRBJ2-5; D is unclear. This CDR3 region has 14 residues. CDR1 is SGHRS and CDR2 is YFSETQ in the germline V gene. V lost 0 bases and J lost 4, with 10 bases in between. This CDR3 reads CASSLGLGTETQYF. DNA for the CDR3: TGCGCCAGCAGCTTGGGATTGGGCACAGAGACCCAGTACTTC. Using reference TRBV5-1 and TRBJ2-5 for the parts outside the CDR3, the full variable domain is KAGVTQTPRYLIKTRGQQVTLSCSPISGHRSVSWYQQTPGQGLQFLFEYFSETQRNKGNFPGRFSGRQFSNSRSEMNVSTLELGDSALYLCASSLGLGTETQYFGPGTRLLVL.

A word on this clone: This may be a read error, as it is one base from a much larger clone. In the same sample, other DNA sequences code for this CDR3. The chain combines TRBV18 with TRBJ2-7, with D unresolved. Germline loops: CDR1 KGHSH, CDR2 LQKENI. Trimming stripped 0 bases from V and 0 bases from J, with 3 bases between. This CDR3 is 13 amino acids long. CDR3 sequence: CASSPPFSYEQYF. CDR3 DNA: TGTGCCAGCTCACCACCTTTCTCCTACGAGCAGTACTTC.